One and the same sample provided the 15 T cell receptor beta chains below, sequenced in a study of regulatory T cells in long-lasting Graves disease. Relying on iRepertoire HTBI primers and Arm-PCR of CDR3 regions, the team built TCR beta libraries. From the multiplex PCR reads, TCRdb called clonotypes with MiXCR, one entry per CDR3 protein. The data hold a few hundred thousand distinct CDR3 sequences, with roughly 21% observed a single time. This sample's time point: persistent/refractory GD, antithyroid drugs over 5 years with positive TRAb. Making the TCR library involved RNA that had been extracted from PBMCs. The sequences come from peripheral blood mononuclear cells (PBMCs), collected when the disease was refractory, from a patient treated with antithyroid drugs. Receptor source: a female donor with Graves disease.

Ten or more counts support this clonotype. The V call is TRBV28, the J call TRBJ2-2; 10 bases fit TRBD2. Trimming cost V 4 bases and J 8 bases; bases outside gene matches: 10. This CDR3 is 16 amino acids long. Germline CDR1 is MDHEN and CDR2 is SYDVKM. The CDR3, as DNA: TGTGCCAGCAGTTCCCTTCTAGCGGGAGTCGTGGGGGAGCTGTTTTTT. Translated: CASSSLLAGVVGELFF.

This clonotype was recorded many times. This sequence joins TRBV6-1 and TRBJ1-1; unclear D gene. This CDR3 is built from 13 residues. The V gene's germline CDR1 is MNHNS and CDR2 SASEGT. With 7 bases removed from V and 5 bases from J, the gap between germline ends came to 14 bases. CDR3 nucleotide sequence: TGTGCCAGCATACGGCCCGGAATGACTGAAGCTTTCTTT. Translation gives CASIRPGMTEAFF.

This clonotype was recorded at least ten times. The chain combines TRBV6-2 or TRBV6-3 with TRBJ2-7; TRBD1 matches 10 bases. The length of the CDR3 is 14 residues. Losses at the gene ends were 10 bases for V and 4 bases for J; bases not matched to a gene: 10. CDR1 is MNHEY and CDR2 is SVGEGT in the germline V gene. The DNA of the CDR3 is TGTGCCACCTACGGGGGACAGGGGATATACGAGCAGTACTTC. It specifies CATYGGQGIYEQYF.

This clonotype has at least ten counts. The V gene is TRBV20-1, the J gene TRBJ2-7; 9 nucleotides agree with TRBD1. The V gene's germline CDR1 is DFQATT and CDR2 SNEGSKA (reference sequence). The CDR3 totals 15 residues. J lost 3 bases, V lost 6 bases, and 12 bases had no gene match. This CDR3 is CSAIHSGQGNYEQYF. The CDR3 DNA reads TGCAGTGCCATTCACTCGGGACAGGGAAACTACGAGCAGTACTTC.

This clonotype was counted between two and nine times. This sequence may be a read error, since a much larger clone differs from it by one base. This chain connects TRBV6-1 to TRBJ1-1, with D possibly TRBD1 on 5 matching bases. Looked up from germline, CDR1 is MNHNS and CDR2 is SASEGT. V was shortened by 5 bases and J by 1 base, with 8 bases between the two germline ends. The CDR3 is made up of 13 amino acids. The CDR3 DNA is TGTGCCAGCAGTCATGACAGGAACACTGAAGCTTTCTTT. Its translation: CASSHDRNTEAFF.

This clonotype was observed a few times. The rearrangement uses TRBV10-1 and TRBJ1-3; D is perhaps TRBD1 (6 bases). The germline V gene encodes CDR1 WNHNN and CDR2 SYGVQD (reference sequence). V gave up 4 bases and J gave up 0 bases, with 13 bases separating them. The length of the CDR3 is 16 residues. CDR3 amino acids: CASSARQDASGNTIYF. The CDR3 nucleotides are TGCGCCAGCAGTGCCCGACAGGACGCCTCTGGAAACACCATATATTTT.

This clonotype was detected many times. The chain joins TRBV5-1 to TRBJ2-7; no definite D call. The CDR3 spans 15 residues. Germline V gene lookup returns CDR1 SGHRS and CDR2 YFSETQ. V dropped 4 bases and J dropped 0 bases, with 14 bases sitting between them. The CDR3 coding sequence is TGCGCCAGCAGCCCTGCTCCAGGAATCTCCTACGAGCAGTACTTC. Translation gives CASSPAPGISYEQYF.

This sequence joins TRBV5-1 and TRBJ2-2; 7 nucleotides align to TRBD1. Germline V gene data show CDR1 as SGHRS and CDR2 as YFSETQ. The CDR3 runs to 13 residues. J lost 6 bases, V lost 4 bases, and 3 bases had no gene match. The CDR3 nucleotides are TGCGCCAGCAGCAGGGGGCAAGCCGGGGAGCTGTTTTTT. It yields the protein CASSRGQAGELFF. Complete variable domain (other parts from reference TRBV5-1 and TRBJ2-2): KAGVTQTPRYLIKTRGQQVTLSCSPISGHRSVSWYQQTPGQGLQFLFEYFSETQRNKGNFPGRFSGRQFSNSRSEMNVSTLELGDSALYLCASSRGQAGELFFGEGSRLTVL.

This clonotype has a handful of counts. The V call is TRBV24-1, the J call TRBJ2-2, with 11 bases lining up with TRBD2. Germline CDR1 reads KGHDR; CDR2 reads SFDVKD. Unmatched junction bases numbered 5, after V lost 3 bases and J lost 3 bases. The CDR3 sequence is 17 residues long. The CDR3: CATSDHLAGGHTGELFF. In DNA, the CDR3 is TGTGCCACCAGTGATCACCTAGCGGGAGGACACACCGGGGAGCTGTTTTTT.

Note on this clonotype: This may stem from a read error, because a much larger clone lies one nucleotide away. The chain couples TRBV28 to TRBJ2-7; 16 bases map to TRBD2. The V gene end was trimmed by 8 bases and the J gene end by 7 bases; junction bases not matched to a gene: 14. The germline V gene encodes CDR1 MDHEN and CDR2 SYDVKM. There are 17 residues in the CDR3. The CDR3 DNA follows: TGTGCCAGCGAGACCGGGACTAGCGGGAGGGTCGACTGGGAGCAGTACTTC. As protein: CASETGTSGRVDWEQYF.

This clonotype came up once. The V call is TRBV20-1, the J call TRBJ1-3; 9 bases agree with TRBD1. V was clipped by 0 bases and J by 4 bases; unmatched bases: 7. The CDR3 is 16 amino acids. Looked up from germline, CDR1 is DFQATT and CDR2 is SNEGSKA (reference sequence). The DNA for the CDR3 is TGCAGTGCTAGAGATACCCGGACAGGGGCAGGAAACACCATATATTTT. It specifies CSARDTRTGAGNTIYF.

This clonotype was detected a few times. The chain carries TRBV20-1 and TRBJ1-1; D is ambiguous. Germline V lookup: CDR1 DFQATT, CDR2 SNEGSKA (reference sequence). The CDR3 consists of 16 residues. Trimming removed 0 bases from V and 8 bases from J, with 22 bases in between. CDR3 amino acids: CSARDISRVDGMEAFF. The CDR3 coding sequence is TGCAGTGCTAGAGATATTTCACGGGTGGACGGGATGGAAGCTTTCTTT.

This chain joins TRBV5-5 and TRBJ2-5; 7 nucleotides match TRBD2. With 1 base clipped from V and 5 bases from J, the junction kept 11 bases outside the gene matches. Per germline, CDR1 SGHKS and CDR2 YYEKEE (reference sequence). There are 16 residues in the CDR3. DNA of the CDR3: TGTGCCAGCAGCTTGTACAATGCGGGAGAAGGGGAGACCCAGTACTTC. Its protein product is CASSLYNAGEGETQYF.

In its sample, this clonotype was seen a few times. V and J are TRBV28 and TRBJ2-1; 9 bases are a match to TRBD2. With V trimmed by 8 bases and J by 5 bases, 7 bases remained unmatched. Germline V gene lookup returns CDR1 MDHEN and CDR2 SYDVKM. The CDR3 runs 14 residues. The chain's CDR3 is CASGEAGGNNEQFF. The CDR3, as DNA: TGTGCCAGCGGTGAGGCGGGGGGGAACAATGAGCAGTTCTTC.

This clonotype was detected a few times. The chain carries TRBV7-9 and TRBJ2-4; D is possibly TRBD1 (7 bases). The length of the CDR3 is 18 residues. V gave up 3 bases and J gave up 0 bases, with 18 bases separating them. CDR1 is SEHNR and CDR2 is FQNEAQ in the germline V gene (reference sequence). The DNA of the CDR3 is TGTGCCAGCAGCTTTGGCGGAGGGACAGTAAAAGCCAAAAACATTCAGTACTTC. Residues: CASSFGGGTVKAKNIQYF.